One sample yielded the 31 T cell receptor beta chains listed below, sequenced in a study of CD8 T cells in Susac syndrome. Random hexamers were used to reverse transcribe about 0.5 to 1 ug of RNA. Each CDR3 protein is one row after TCRdb ran MiXCR on the immunoSEQ multiplex PCR reads. The data show about 140,000 distinct CDR3 sequences, about 93% seen once. Sequenced sample: CD8+ T cells from PBMCs. Receptors were obtained from a human donor in good health.

V gene TRBV27 combines with J gene TRBJ2-3; 7 nucleotides agree with TRBD2. The CDR3 has 17 amino acids. Germline CDR1 is MNHEY and CDR2 is SMNVEV (reference sequence). Germline trimming cut 2 bases from V and 2 bases from J; bases unmatched to any gene: 10. This CDR3 is CASSLGLGLYFTDTQYF. Here the CDR3 DNA reads TGTGCCAGCAGTTTAGGTTTGGGACTATATTTCACAGATACGCAGTATTTT.

This chain links TRBV2 with TRBJ2-2, with 8 bases aligning to TRBD2. CDR3 size: 17 residues. Germline CDR1 is SNHLY and CDR2 is FYNNEI. V lost 2 bases and J lost 1; bases outside the gene matches: 6. The CDR3 loop is CASSERGAGVNTGELFF. In nucleotides, the CDR3 is TGTGCCAGCAGTGAAAGAGGAGCGGGAGTGAACACCGGGGAGCTGTTTTTT.

V and J are TRBV3-1 and TRBJ2-2; D perhaps matches TRBD2 (5 bases). This CDR3 contains 16 residues. The germline CDR1 and CDR2 sequences are LGHDT and YNNKEL (reference sequence). Trimming shortened V by 4 bases and J by 4 bases, and 16 bases separated the two germline ends. The CDR3 DNA reads as TGTGCCAGCAGCCCAACGGAGGTTACCCTCACCGGGGAGCTGTTTTTT. Its translation: CASSPTEVTLTGELFF.

V usage is TRBV4-2 and J usage is TRBJ1-5; TRBD1 matches at 7 bases. V gave up 0 bases and J gave up 3 bases; unmatched junction bases: 5. Germline V gives CDR1 LGHNA, CDR2 YNFKEQ. This CDR3 contains 16 residues. The CDR3 DNA follows: TGTGCCAGCAGCCAAGAAGAGGGGGCGTTCAATCAGCCCCAGCATTTT. It translates to CASSQEEGAFNQPQHF.

As DNA, the CDR3 is TGTGCCAGCAGCCTTCCTCACGGGGGAGATGACATTCAGTACTTC. It codes for CASSLPHGGDDIQYF. The chain combines TRBV13 with TRBJ2-4, with a weak D call TRBD2 (6 bases). Germline-derived CDR1 and CDR2 are PRHDT and FYEKMQ (reference sequence). The CDR3 is made up of 15 amino acids. V gave up 5 bases and J gave up 8 bases, with 19 bases separating them.

The gene calls are TRBV5-6 and TRBJ2-5; 10 bases line up with TRBD2. The CDR3 sequence is 14 residues long. Germline-derived CDR1 and CDR2 are SGHDT and YYEEEE. The J segment lost 5 bases and the V segment lost 1 base, leaving 2 bases of the junction unmatched. This chain's CDR3 is CASSLPTSGETQYF. The CDR3 DNA follows: TGTGCCAGCAGCTTGCCGACTAGCGGGGAGACCCAGTACTTC.

This rearrangement joins TRBV2 to TRBJ1-5, with 10 bases identical to TRBD1. J lost 1 base, V lost 8 bases, and 2 bases had no gene match. Germline V CDR1 and CDR2: SNHLY, FYNNEI. The CDR3 is 14 amino acids. The chain's CDR3 is CASRDRGSNQPQHF. CDR3 coding DNA: TGTGCCAGCCGGGACAGGGGAAGCAATCAGCCCCAGCATTTT.

The V gene is TRBV7-9, the J gene TRBJ2-1; 8 nucleotides line up with TRBD1. CDR3 length: 16 residues. Germline V gene lookup returns CDR1 SEHNR and CDR2 FQNEAQ (reference sequence). Trimming cost V 5 bases and J 7 bases; bases outside gene matches: 13. For the CDR3, the DNA is TGTGCCAGCAGCGGATACAGGGGGTCTGGCCGAAATGAGCAGTTCTTC. Amino acids: CASSGYRGSGRNEQFF.

This clonotype was seen only once. The chain has TRBV28 and TRBJ2-5, with 7 positions matching TRBD1. CDR1 and CDR2 from the germline V gene are MDHEN and SYDVKM. Trimming cost V 11 bases and J 1 base; bases outside gene matches: 10. The CDR3 totals 14 residues. In DNA, the CDR3 is TGTGCCGCCCGGACAGGTTCTCGCCAAGAGACCCAGTACTTC. Its protein is CAARTGSRQETQYF.

The CDR3 sequence: CASRGYSGTEAFF. Here the CDR3 DNA reads TGTGCCAGCAGGGGATACTCGGGAACTGAAGCTTTCTTT. V usage is TRBV2 and J usage is TRBJ1-1, with D unclear. With 6 bases removed from V and 5 bases from J, the gap between germline ends came to 13 bases. The CDR3 sequence is 13 residues long. CDR1 is SNHLY, CDR2 FYNNEI, per germline.

The chain carries TRBV9 and TRBJ1-5; D not certain. In germline, CDR1 is SGDLS, CDR2 YYNGEE. V lost 0 bases, J lost 3 bases, and 7 bases lay in between. CDR3 length equals 14 residues. CDR3: CASSVATNNQPQHF. The CDR3 DNA reads as TGTGCCAGCAGCGTAGCTACGAACAATCAGCCCCAGCATTTT. Full variable domain (rest looked up from reference TRBV9 and TRBJ1-5): DSGVTQTPKHLITATGQRVTLRCSPRSGDLSVYWYQQSLDQGLQFLIQYYNGEERAKGNILERFSAQQFPDLHSELNLSSLELGDSALYFCASSVATNNQPQHFGDGTRLSIL.

The chain recombines TRBV2 with TRBJ2-7; no reliable D call. Germline V lookup: CDR1 SNHLY, CDR2 FYNNEI. CDR3 length: 13 amino acids. V dropped 7 bases and J dropped 2 bases, with 12 bases sitting between them. The CDR3 nucleotides are TGTGCCAGCAACCCGGACCCGACCTACGAGCAGTACTTC. It is translated as CASNPDPTYEQYF.

This sequence joins TRBV4-2 and TRBJ1-1; 8 bases agree with TRBD1. J was trimmed by 10 bases and V by 4 bases; bases with no gene match: 14. This CDR3 has 15 residues. CDR1 and CDR2 from the germline V gene are LGHNA and YNFKEQ. The CDR3 protein is CASSPRTGLLYGAFF. DNA for the CDR3: TGTGCCAGCAGCCCTAGGACAGGGCTGCTTTACGGAGCTTTCTTT.

The genes are TRBV20-1 and TRBJ2-7, with D perhaps matching TRBD1 (5 bases). Trimming shortened V by 0 bases and J by 3 bases, and 6 bases separated the two germline ends. This CDR3 has 12 residues. Germline CDR1 DFQATT, CDR2 SNEGSKA (reference sequence). As DNA, the CDR3 is TGCAGTGCTAGAGAGCAGGGCTACGAGCAGTACTTC. Protein: CSAREQGYEQYF.

The rearrangement joins TRBV20-1 to TRBJ2-4, with D perhaps TRBD2 (5 bases). The germline V gene encodes CDR1 DFQATT and CDR2 SNEGSKA (reference sequence). This CDR3 region has 13 residues. V lost 0 bases and J lost 3, with 6 bases in between. The chain's CDR3 is CSAREAGKNIQYF. The DNA of the CDR3 is TGCAGTGCTAGAGAGGCGGGCAAAAACATTCAGTACTTC.

The chain is built from TRBV11-1 and TRBJ2-2; TRBD1 matches 10 bases. J was trimmed by 6 bases and V by 4 bases; bases with no gene match: 23. The CDR3 is 21 amino acids. Germline V gene sequence: CDR1 SGHAT, CDR2 FQDESV (reference sequence). The CDR3 DNA reads as TGTGCCAGCAGCTCTCCCCTCTGGGACAGGGGTCTCCCCTATCACTCCGGGGAGCTGTTTTTT. Protein sequence: CASSSPLWDRGLPYHSGELFF.

The chain employs TRBV30 and TRBJ2-3; 8 nucleotides line up with TRBD2. V lost 2 bases, J lost 4 bases, and 5 bases stayed unmatched. Germline-derived CDR1 and CDR2 are GTSNPN and SVGIG (reference sequence). The CDR3 extends over 14 amino acids. Here the CDR3 reads CAWSPLAGSDTQYF. In DNA form, the CDR3 reads TGTGCCTGGAGTCCCCTAGCGGGCTCAGATACGCAGTATTTT.

This chain joins TRBV5-1 and TRBJ2-1; 8 bases match TRBD1. V was pared by 4 bases and J by 8 bases, with 5 bases of the junction left unmatched. This CDR3 comprises 13 residues. From germline, CDR1 is SGHRS and CDR2 YFSETQ. This CDR3 reads CASSTYRGDEQFF. The CDR3 coding sequence is TGCGCCAGCAGCACTTACAGGGGGGATGAGCAGTTCTTC. Complete variable domain (other parts from reference TRBV5-1 and TRBJ2-1): KAGVTQTPRYLIKTRGQQVTLSCSPISGHRSVSWYQQTPGQGLQFLFEYFSETQRNKGNFPGRFSGRQFSNSRSEMNVSTLELGDSALYLCASSTYRGDEQFFGPGTRLTVL.

The chain couples TRBV20-1 to TRBJ2-7; a possible D gene is TRBD1 (6 bases). The germline V gene has CDR1 DFQATT and CDR2 SNEGSKA (reference sequence). The CDR3 runs to 13 residues. Trimming left V 6 bases short and J 2 bases short, with 14 bases between. CDR3 DNA: TGCAGTGCCAAGGACAGAGTCGCCTACGAGCAGTACTTC. Translating gives CSAKDRVAYEQYF.

V and J are TRBV15 and TRBJ1-4; no clear D. Trimming pared 1 base from V and 1 base from J, leaving 7 bases between. CDR1 is LNHNV and CDR2 is YYDKDF in the germline V gene (reference sequence). The CDR3 is 15 residues long. As DNA, the CDR3 is TGTGCCACCAGCAGAGCACCCCTAACTAATGAAAAACTGTTTTTT. This translates into CATSRAPLTNEKLFF.

The chain couples TRBV11-2 to TRBJ2-7, with 9 bases fitting TRBD1. Germline CDR1 is SGHAT and CDR2 is FQNNGV. The V segment lost 7 bases and the J segment 2 bases; nucleotides outside the gene matches: 9. The CDR3 sequence is 15 residues long. Written as DNA, the CDR3 is TGTGCCAGCATCCCAACGGGACAGGGTACCTACGAGCAGTACTTC. Amino acid sequence: CASIPTGQGTYEQYF.

V usage is TRBV11-2 and J usage is TRBJ2-3, with D uncertain. V shed 2 bases and J shed 2 bases, with 8 bases lying between them. Germline-derived CDR1 and CDR2 are SGHAT and FQNNGV. The CDR3 loop spans 14 amino acids. The chain's CDR3 is CASSLNGPTDTQYF. CDR3 coding DNA: TGTGCCAGCAGCTTAAATGGGCCCACAGATACGCAGTATTTT.

This clonotype was observed once. V and J are TRBV9 and TRBJ2-7; D may be TRBD2 (6 bases). V was shortened by 3 bases and J by 4 bases, with 17 bases between the two germline ends. The CDR3 is 15 residues long. CDR1 is SGDLS, CDR2 YYNGEE, per germline. CDR3 in DNA: TGTGCCAGCAGCGGGGACTTGACGGGGCGGTACGAGCAGTACTTC. It encodes CASSGDLTGRYEQYF.

The CDR3 DNA is TGTGCCAGCAGCGTAGACTACATGAACACTGAAGCTTTCTTT. This translates into CASSVDYMNTEAFF. V and J are TRBV9 and TRBJ1-1; no reliable D call. This CDR3 is 14 amino acids long. CDR1 is SGDLS and CDR2 is YYNGEE in the germline V gene. The ends were cut back, 0 bases at V and 0 bases at J, with 6 bases in the middle.

This clonotype occurred once. This chain links TRBV9 with TRBJ2-7; D gene uncertain. Trimming stripped 0 bases from V and 0 bases from J, with 7 bases between. Germline V gives CDR1 SGDLS, CDR2 YYNGEE. The CDR3 length is 14 residues. The CDR3 loop is CASSVDPASYEQYF. In DNA, the CDR3 is TGTGCCAGCAGCGTAGATCCAGCCTCCTACGAGCAGTACTTC.

This clonotype was detected only once. The chain joins TRBV20-1 to TRBJ2-5; TRBD1 matches at 9 bases. The CDR3 is 15 amino acids. Germline V gene lookup returns CDR1 DFQATT and CDR2 SNEGSKA (reference sequence). After removal of 3 bases from V and 5 bases from J, the junction contained 10 bases not matched to a gene. CDR3 DNA sequence: TGCAGTGCTAGTAGATTACAGGGGGCAGGTGAGACCCAGTACTTC. It encodes CSASRLQGAGETQYF.

The chain couples TRBV12-3 or TRBV12-4 to TRBJ2-3; TRBD2 agrees at 11 bases. J was trimmed by 2 bases and V by 2 bases; bases with no gene match: 3. The CDR3 is 16 amino acids. The CDR3, as DNA: TGTGCCAGCAGTTTACTAGCGGGAGGTATCACAGATACGCAGTATTTT. It encodes CASSLLAGGITDTQYF.

The chain uses TRBV2 and TRBJ1-5; TRBD1 matches at 7 bases. Germline V gene data show CDR1 as SNHLY and CDR2 as FYNNEI. The V and J ends lost 2 bases and 4 bases, in that order; junction bases with no gene match: 5. The CDR3 totals 15 residues. The CDR3 sequence: CASSEKGARNQPQHF. As DNA, the CDR3 is TGTGCCAGCAGTGAAAAGGGGGCGAGGAATCAGCCCCAGCATTTT.

J is TRBJ2-1 and V is TRBV25-1; no clear D gene. There are 16 residues in the CDR3. V was trimmed by 3 bases and J by 2 bases, leaving 14 bases between them. CDR1 and CDR2 (germline): MGHDK, SYGVNS. CDR3 amino acids: CASSDLTGPTYNEQFF. CDR3 in DNA: TGTGCCAGCAGTGACTTAACCGGGCCCACCTACAATGAGCAGTTCTTC. Together with reference TRBV25-1 and TRBJ2-1, the CDR3 gives the full variable domain: EADIYQTPRYLVIGTGKKITLECSQTMGHDKMYWYQQDPGMELHLIHYSYGVNSTEKGDLSSESTVSRIRTEHFPLTLESARPSHTSQYLCASSDLTGPTYNEQFFGPGTRLTVL.

The chain uses TRBV4-3 and TRBJ2-7; TRBD2 is a possible D gene (6 bases). Trimming took off 3 bases at V and 0 bases at J, with 15 bases between the two ends. There are 16 residues in the CDR3. Germline lookup yields CDR1 LGHNA and CDR2 YSLEER. CDR3 DNA: TGCGCCAGCAGCCACCTCACAGCTAGCGCCTCCTACGAGCAGTACTTC. Translating gives CASSHLTASASYEQYF.

The J gene is TRBJ2-7, the V gene TRBV25-1; D remains ambiguous. The germline gives CDR1 MGHDK, CDR2 SYGVNS. Trimming took 7 bases from V and 5 from J, leaving 15 bases between them. This CDR3 is built from 13 residues. The CDR3 loop is CASTLWDEDEQYF. CDR3 in DNA: TGTGCCAGCACCCTATGGGATGAAGACGAGCAGTACTTC.